This T cell receptor beta chain was recovered during a study of blood T cell repertoires in COVID-19. Study summary: Donors in the United States, Italy and Spain gave samples during acute or convalescent COVID-19. T cells, B-cell-depleted T cells, or PBMCs supplied cDNA or gDNA.

Original analysis: Amplification of reference gene primers was used by the study to estimate nucleated cell counts. TCRdb's copy holds only in-frame clones and misses some; the assay was immunoSEQ multiplex PCR. The V and J calls and the clone size are those of that table, but D and trimming were determined from the DNA. This sample carries under 500,000 clones, around nine tenths of them seen once, and the ten largest clones take around 4.5%. In the case of this clone: Other DNA sequences from this sample encode an identical CDR3 as well.

The V segment lost 5 bases and the J segment 1 base; nucleotides outside the gene matches: 2. This CDR3 contains 14 residues. The germline V gene has CDR1 SGHRS and CDR2 YFSETQ. The sequencing input was peripheral blood. The rearrangement joins TRBV5-1 to TRBJ2-2; TRBD1 aligns across 7 bases. The sequence was collected from a woman in her 30s with acute or convalescent COVID-19. The CDR3 bases are TGCGCCAGCAGAGACAGGGTGAACACCGGGGAGCTGTTTTTT. Protein product: CASRDRVNTGELFF.